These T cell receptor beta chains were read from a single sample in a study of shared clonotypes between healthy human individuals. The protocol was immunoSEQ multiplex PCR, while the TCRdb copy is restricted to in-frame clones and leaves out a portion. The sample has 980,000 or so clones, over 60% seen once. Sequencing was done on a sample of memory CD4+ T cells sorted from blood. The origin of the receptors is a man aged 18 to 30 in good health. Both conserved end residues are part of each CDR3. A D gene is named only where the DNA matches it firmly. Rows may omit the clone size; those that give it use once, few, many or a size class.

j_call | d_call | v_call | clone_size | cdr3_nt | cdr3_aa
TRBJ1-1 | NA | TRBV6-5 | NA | TGTGCCAGCAGGTCGGGAAAGAACACTGAAGCTTTCTTT | CASRSGKNTEAFF
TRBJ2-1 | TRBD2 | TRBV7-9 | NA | TGTGCCAGCAGCTTAGATTGGACTAGCGGGACCTTCTCCTACAATGAGCAGTTCTTC | CASSLDWTSGTFSYNEQFF
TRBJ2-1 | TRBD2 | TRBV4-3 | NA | TGCGCCAGCAGCCAAGATTTAGCGGGAAGGAACAATGAGCAGTTCTTC | CASSQDLAGRNNEQFF
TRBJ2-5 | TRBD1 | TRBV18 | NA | TGTGCCAGCCAACAGGGGATTCAAGAGACCCAGTACTTC | CASQQGIQETQYF
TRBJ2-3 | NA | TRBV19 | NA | TGTGCCAGTAGTGGGACCTTCAAATATACAGATACGCAGTATTTT | CASSGTFKYTDTQYF
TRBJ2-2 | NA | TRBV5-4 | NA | TGTGCCAGCAGCAGGGTGGGGACCTCGAACACCGGGGAGCTGTTTTTT | CASSRVGTSNTGELFF
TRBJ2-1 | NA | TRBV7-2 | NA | TGTGCCAGCAGCTTGTCGGGGGACAGCTCCTACAATGAGCAGTTCTTC | CASSLSGDSSYNEQFF
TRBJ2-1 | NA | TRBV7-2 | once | TGTGCCAGCAGCTTAGCCGGATTTTCCTACAATGAGCAGTTCTTC | CASSLAGFSYNEQFF
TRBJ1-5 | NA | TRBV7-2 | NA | TGTGCCAGCAGCTTAGCAACTGATCAGCCCCAGCATTTT | CASSLATDQPQHF
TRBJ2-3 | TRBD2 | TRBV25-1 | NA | TGTGCCAGCAGTGAATACCGGGGGGGGAACACAGATACGCAGTATTTT | CASSEYRGGNTDTQYF
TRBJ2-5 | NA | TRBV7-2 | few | TGTGCCAGCAGCTTATATCAGCAGGAGACCCAGTACTTC | CASSLYQQETQYF
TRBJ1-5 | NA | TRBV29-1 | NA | TGCAGCGTTCTTAGTGCGGGTGGTCAGCCCCAGCATTTT | CSVLSAGGQPQHF
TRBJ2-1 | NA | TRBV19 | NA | TGTGCCAGTAGGACCGGGACCAAATACAATGAGCAGTTCTTC | CASRTGTKYNEQFF
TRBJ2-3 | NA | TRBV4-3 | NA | TGCGCCAGCAGCCAAGTCGAGCCAGATACGCAGTATTTT | CASSQVEPDTQYF
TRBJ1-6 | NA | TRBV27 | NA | TGTGCCAGCAGTTTATCGGTGGTTGGGGGTTCACCCCTCCACTTT | CASSLSVVGGSPLHF
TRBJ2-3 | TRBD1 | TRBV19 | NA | TGTGCCAGTGGGGGACAGGGGAGACGCACAGATACGCAGTATTTT | CASGGQGRRTDTQYF
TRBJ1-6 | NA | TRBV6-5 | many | TGTGCCAGTAAAGGCAGGACCGATTCACCCCTCCACTTT | CASKGRTDSPLHF
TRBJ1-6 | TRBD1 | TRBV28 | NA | TGTGCCAGCAGGCTCTCCCGGACAGGGTTAAATTCACCCCTCCACTTT | CASRLSRTGLNSPLHF
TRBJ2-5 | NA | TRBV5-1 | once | TGCGCCAGCAGCCCATCTGGGGGCCAGGGGACCCAGTACTTC | CASSPSGGQGTQYF
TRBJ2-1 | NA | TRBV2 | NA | TGTGCCAGCACCGAACTGGGCAATGAGCAGTTCTTC | CASTELGNEQFF
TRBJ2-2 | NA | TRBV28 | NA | TGTGCCAGCAGGACGGGTTCAAGGGACACCGGGGAGCTGTTTTTT | CASRTGSRDTGELFF
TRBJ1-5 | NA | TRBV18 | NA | TGTGCCAGCTCACCCCAAGGAGCACAGGGCTTACAGCCCCAGCATTTT | CASSPQGAQGLQPQHF
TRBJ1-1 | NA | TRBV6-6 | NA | TGTGCCAGCAGACTCACAGAGAACACTGAAGCTTTCTTT | CASRLTENTEAFF
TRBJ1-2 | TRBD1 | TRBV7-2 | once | TGTGCCAGCAGCCTAGACAGGGGTGGCTACACCTTC | CASSLDRGGYTF
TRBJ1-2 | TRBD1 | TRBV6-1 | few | TGTGCCAGCAGTGAGACAGGGAGTTATGGCTACACCTTC | CASSETGSYGYTF
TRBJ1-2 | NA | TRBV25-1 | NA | TGTGCCAGCCAACAGGGACTCTTAGGCTACACCTTC | CASQQGLLGYTF
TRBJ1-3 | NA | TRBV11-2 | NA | TGTGCCAGCAGCTTAACAGAAGGAAACACCATATATTTT | CASSLTEGNTIYF
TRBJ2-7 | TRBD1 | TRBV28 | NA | TGTGCCAGCAGTCGACCGGGACAGTCATACGAGCAGTACTTC | CASSRPGQSYEQYF
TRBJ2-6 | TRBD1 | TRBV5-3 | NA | TGTGCCAGAACGACAGGGCAAAAGAACGTCCTGACTTTC | CARTTGQKNVLTF
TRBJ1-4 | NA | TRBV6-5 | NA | TGTGCCAGCAGCGAACCGGACCAGAATGAAAAACTGTTTTTT | CASSEPDQNEKLFF
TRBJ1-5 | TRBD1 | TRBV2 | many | TGTGCCAGCACAGGAGGGGGCGGCAATCAGCCCCAGCATTTT | CASTGGGGNQPQHF
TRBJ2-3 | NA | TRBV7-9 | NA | TGTGCCAGCAGCTCTCTTTCGAGCACAGATACGCAGTATTTT | CASSSLSSTDTQYF
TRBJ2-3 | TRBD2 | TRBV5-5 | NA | TGTGCCAGCAGCACCCCTAGCGGGAGCACAGATACGCAGTATTTT | CASSTPSGSTDTQYF
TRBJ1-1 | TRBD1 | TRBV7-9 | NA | TGTGCCAGCAGCTTTATATTACAGGGGGAGAACACTGAAGCTTTCTTT | CASSFILQGENTEAFF
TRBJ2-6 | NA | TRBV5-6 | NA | TGTGCCAGCAGCTTGTCAGGGGTACCCATATACTCTGGGGCCAACGTCCTGACTTTC | CASSLSGVPIYSGANVLTF
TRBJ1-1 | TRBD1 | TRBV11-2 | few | TGTGCCAGCAGCTCACAGGGGGCGCACACTGAAGCTTTCTTT | CASSSQGAHTEAFF
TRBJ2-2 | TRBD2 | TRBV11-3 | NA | TGTGCCAGCAGCTTAGGAAGCGGGGGGGCCAACGGGGAGCTGTTTTTT | CASSLGSGGANGELFF
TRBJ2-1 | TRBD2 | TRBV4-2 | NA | TGTGCCAGCAGCCAAGGACTAGCCGCAGAGGATGAGCAGTTCTTC | CASSQGLAAEDEQFF
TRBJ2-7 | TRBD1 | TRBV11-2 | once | TGTGCCAGCAGCTTAGGGACAGGAGGCTACGAGCAGTACTTC | CASSLGTGGYEQYF
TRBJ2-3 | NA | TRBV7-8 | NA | TGTGCCAGCAGCTTAGACCGCGTGGCTAGCACAGATACGCAGTATTTT | CASSLDRVASTDTQYF
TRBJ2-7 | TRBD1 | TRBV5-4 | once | TGTGCCAGCAGCTTTCACGACAGGGAGTCCTACGAGCAGTACTTC | CASSFHDRESYEQYF
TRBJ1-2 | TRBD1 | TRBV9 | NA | TGTGCCAGCAGCCATCGGACAGGGGTTCGCTCTCTAGGCTACACCTTC | CASSHRTGVRSLGYTF
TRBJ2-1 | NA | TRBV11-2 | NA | TGTGCCAGCAGCTTCAGGTCAATACCCCCCTACAATGAGCAGTTCTTC | CASSFRSIPPYNEQFF
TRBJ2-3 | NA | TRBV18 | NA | TGTGCCAGCTCTTTCGGAAATACGCAGTATTTT | CASSFGNTQYF
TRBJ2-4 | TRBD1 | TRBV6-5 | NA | TGTGCCAGCAGTTACGCCGGGACAGGGGGCAGGAACATTCAGTACTTC | CASSYAGTGGRNIQYF
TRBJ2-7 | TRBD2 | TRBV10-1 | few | TGCGCCAGCAGCCCCCTGGCGGGAGGACTTTACGAGCAGTACTTC | CASSPLAGGLYEQYF
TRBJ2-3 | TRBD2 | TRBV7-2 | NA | TGTGCCAGCAGCTTCCGGGGGGGTGGTGGCACAGATACGCAGTATTTT | CASSFRGGGGTDTQYF
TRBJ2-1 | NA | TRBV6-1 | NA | TGTGCCAGCATCCCCACAGGGTTCTACAATGAGCAGTTCTTC | CASIPTGFYNEQFF
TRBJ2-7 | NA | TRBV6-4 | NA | TGTGCCAGCAGTGCCGGGATTTACTACGAGCAGTACTTC | CASSAGIYYEQYF
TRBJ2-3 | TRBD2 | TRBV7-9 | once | TGTGCCAGCAGCTTAGAAGGGCTAGCGGTCACAGATACGCAGTATTTT | CASSLEGLAVTDTQYF
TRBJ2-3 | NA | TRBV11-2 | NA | TGTGCCAGCAGCTTAGCTCAGGGGATCACAGATACGCAGTATTTT | CASSLAQGITDTQYF
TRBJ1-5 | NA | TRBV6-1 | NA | TGTGCCGCTCGGAGGGAGGTGAGCAATCAGCCCCAGCATTTT | CAARREVSNQPQHF
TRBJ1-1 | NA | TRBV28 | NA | TGTGCCAGCACAGGGTTAAGTCGAGGGAACACTGAAGCTTTCTTT | CASTGLSRGNTEAFF
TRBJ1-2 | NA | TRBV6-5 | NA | TGTGCCAGCAGTTACGCAGGGAACTATGGCTACACCTTC | CASSYAGNYGYTF
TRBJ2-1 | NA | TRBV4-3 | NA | TGCGCCAGCAGCCCGTCGGCAGTCAGCTCCTACAATGAGCAGTTCTTC | CASSPSAVSSYNEQFF
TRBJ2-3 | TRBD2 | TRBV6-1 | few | TGTGCCAGCAGTGAATCGGGACTATCTAATACGCAGTATTTT | CASSESGLSNTQYF
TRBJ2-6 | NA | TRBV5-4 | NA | TGTGCCAGCAGCCAGCCCGAGGCCAACGTCCTGACTTTC | CASSQPEANVLTF
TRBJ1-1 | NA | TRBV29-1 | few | TGCAGCGTTGCGGCAGGAGGAACTGAAGCTTTCTTT | CSVAAGGTEAFF
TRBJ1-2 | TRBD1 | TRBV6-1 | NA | TGTGCCAGCAGTGTAACCCCGGGACAGGGAACCTATGGCTACACCTTC | CASSVTPGQGTYGYTF